This TCR beta chain was observed in a study of blood T cell repertoires in COVID-19. Overall study context: The United States, Italy and Spain were the sources of the acute and convalescent COVID-19 samples.

Across about two dozen US areas, participants ranged in age from about 18 to 90 years. Sequencing used immunoSEQ multiplex PCR; TCRdb keeps in-frame clones, though not all of them. The table records about 200,000 clones, roughly 86% of them present only once. This CDR3 comprises 15 residues. V was pared by 10 bases and J by 2 bases, with 18 bases between. Germline V gene sequence: CDR1 SNHLY, CDR2 FYNNEI. This clonotype was sampled from a woman aged 25 to 39 with acute COVID-19. This sequence joins TRBV2 and TRBJ2-1; D might be TRBD2 (6 bases). Sequencing was performed on PBMCs or T cells enriched from blood (not recorded which). CDR3 DNA sequence: TGTGCCACCCTTCTTGAGGTAGCGGCCTACAATGAGCAGTTCTTC. Its translation is CATLLEVAAYNEQFF.